This entry is about one TCR beta chain. The sample is drawn from a study of Ad26.COV2.S vaccination and SARS-CoV-2 variants. Study-wide context: The study gave Ad26.COV2.S intramuscularly, once or twice 56 days apart.

Treatment here: around 19 received Ad26.COV2.S at low or high dose, single or two shots; several received placebo; per-sample allocation not given. Sampling took place 63 days after the first vaccine or placebo injection. The vaccine delivered Wuhan-strain SARS-CoV-2 spike through an Ad26 vector. Clones were read by immunoSEQ multiplex PCR, and TCRdb kept only the in-frame ones, dropping some. The sample has roughly 380,000 clones; over 75% are singletons. Germline V gives CDR1 GTSNPN, CDR2 SVGIG (reference sequence). V shed 0 bases, J shed 14 bases, and the junction held 6 bases outside the gene matches. The CDR3 is 13 residues long.

This specimen consisted of peripheral blood, obtained in a trial of Ad26.COV2.S vaccine versus placebo. The J gene is TRBJ2-1, the V gene TRBV30; 11 bases agree with TRBD2. The receptor was derived from a person between 18 and 65 years old who received the Ad26.COV2.S COVID-19 vaccine or a placebo. The DNA for the CDR3 is TGTGCCTGGAGTGTTGGTAGCGGGGGGGGAGAGTTCTTC. Its protein is CAWSVGSGGGEFF. The full variable domain, in which reference TRBV30 and TRBJ2-1 provide the parts outside the CDR3, is SQTIHQWPATLVQPVGSPLSLECTVEGTSNPNLYWYRQAAGRGLQLLFYSVGIGQISSEVPQNLSASRPQDRQFILSSKKLLLSDSGFYLCAWSVGSGGGEFFGPGTRLTVL.